This TCR beta chain was sequenced for a study of glioma-infiltrating T cells. This clonotype was seen many times. Its cognate antigen is unknown. The iRepertoire nested amplicon-rescue multiplex PCR amplified TCR alpha and beta CDR3s from RNA. For one-step reverse transcription and amplification, 100-400 ng of tissue mRNA or PBMC total RNA was used. One entry per CDR3 protein, called by TCRdb with MiXCR from the multiplex PCR reads. Of about 130,000 distinct CDR3 sequences listed, around 23% are singletons. General observations from the study: Very few CDR3 sequences were shared between tissue and blood. Non-neoplastic patients had below-expected tissue-blood divergence, while all gliomas exceeded expectation.

The V gene lost 3 bases and the J gene lost 2 bases, with 12 bases spanning the gap. The CDR3 has 15 amino acids. The germline CDR1 and CDR2 sequences are MNHEY and SMNVEV (reference sequence). The source material was glioma tissue, nonneoplastic brain tissue, or PBMCs (not recorded which). This receptor was obtained from a human donor with low-grade glioma or glioblastoma, undergoing nonglioma brain surgery, or in good health (not recorded which). The chain joins TRBV27 to TRBJ2-3; D unclear. Written as DNA, the CDR3 is TGTGCCAGCAGTTTCGCAGCGACTTACACAGATACGCAGTATTTT. This sequence encodes CASSFAATYTDTQYF.